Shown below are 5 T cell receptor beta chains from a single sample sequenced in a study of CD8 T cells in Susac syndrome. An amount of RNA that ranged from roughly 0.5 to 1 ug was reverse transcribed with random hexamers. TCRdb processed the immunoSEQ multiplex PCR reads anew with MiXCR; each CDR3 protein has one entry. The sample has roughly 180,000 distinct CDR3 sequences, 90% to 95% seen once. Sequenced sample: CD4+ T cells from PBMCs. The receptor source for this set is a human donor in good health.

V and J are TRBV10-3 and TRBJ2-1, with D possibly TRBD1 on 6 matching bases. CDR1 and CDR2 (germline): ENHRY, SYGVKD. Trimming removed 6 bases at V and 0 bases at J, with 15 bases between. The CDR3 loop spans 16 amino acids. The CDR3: CAISARDKSSYNEQFF. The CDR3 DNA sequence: TGTGCCATCAGCGCCAGGGACAAGAGCTCCTACAATGAGCAGTTCTTC.

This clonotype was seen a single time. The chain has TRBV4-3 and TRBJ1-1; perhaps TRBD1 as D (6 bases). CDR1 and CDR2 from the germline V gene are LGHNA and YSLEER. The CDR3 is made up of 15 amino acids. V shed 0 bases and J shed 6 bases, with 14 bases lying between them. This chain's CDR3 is CASSQDHTGSAEAFF. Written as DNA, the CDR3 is TGCGCCAGCAGCCAAGATCATACAGGGTCGGCTGAAGCTTTCTTT.

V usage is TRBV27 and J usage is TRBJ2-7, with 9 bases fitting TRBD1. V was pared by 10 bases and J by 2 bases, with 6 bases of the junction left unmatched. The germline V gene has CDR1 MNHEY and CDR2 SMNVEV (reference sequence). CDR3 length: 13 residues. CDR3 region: CATGTGPPYEQYF. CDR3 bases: TGTGCCACCGGGACAGGGCCCCCCTACGAGCAGTACTTC.

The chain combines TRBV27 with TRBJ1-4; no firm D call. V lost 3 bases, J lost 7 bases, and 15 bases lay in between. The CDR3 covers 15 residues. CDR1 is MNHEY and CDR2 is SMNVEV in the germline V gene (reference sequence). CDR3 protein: CASSFRATESEKLFF. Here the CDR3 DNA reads TGTGCCAGCAGTTTTCGAGCGACGGAAAGTGAAAAACTGTTTTTT.

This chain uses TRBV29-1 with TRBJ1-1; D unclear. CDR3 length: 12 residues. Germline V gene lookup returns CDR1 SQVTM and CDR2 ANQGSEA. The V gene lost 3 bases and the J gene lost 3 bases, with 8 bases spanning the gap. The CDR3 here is CSVESWDTEAFF. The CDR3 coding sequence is TGCAGCGTTGAGTCCTGGGACACTGAAGCTTTCTTT.